This TCR beta chain was recovered during a study of blood T cell repertoires in COVID-19. Study-wide context: Samples representing acute and convalescent COVID-19 were sourced from the United States, Italy and Spain.

How the authors handled the data: From reference gene primer amplification, estimates of nucleated cell counts were derived. TCRdb keeps only in-frame clones here, not all; method: immunoSEQ multiplex PCR. That table gives V, J and clone size, and the DNA gave D and trimming. The sample lists some 60,000 clones; more than 85% were seen once. Germline lookup yields CDR1 MDHEN and CDR2 SYDVKM. The V segment lost 6 bases and the J segment 4 bases; nucleotides outside the gene matches: 5. This CDR3 region has 16 residues. The sequenced sample consisted of peripheral blood. The chain recombines TRBV28 with TRBJ2-2, with 13 bases fitting TRBD2. This TCR came from a man in his 60s with acute or convalescent COVID-19. As DNA, the CDR3 is TGTGCCAGCAGAAACGGACTAGCGGGAGTCACCGGGGAGCTGTTTTTT. Protein sequence: CASRNGLAGVTGELFF.